This TCR beta chain was profiled in a study of ipilimumab plus nivolumab after autologous stem cell transplantation (dated by TCRdb to about 2021). Some background on the complete study: The median number of doses that trial patients received was about five for ipilimumab and fewer than 10 for nivolumab. Both primary refractory and relapsed disease were represented in the DLBCL cohort, where 18-month progression-free survival was 85.7% and 28.6%, respectively. Patients undergoing autologous transplant for high-risk diffuse large B cell lymphoma, mature T cell lymphoma, or multiple myeloma were enrolled in the trial. Some 35 patients made up the trial's intent-to-treat population.

Counted from cysteine to phenylalanine, this CDR3 has 16 amino acids. CDR3 DNA is the only sequence kept; it has 48 bases, read in frame from the first base. The germline V gene sets CDR1 to KGHSH and CDR2 to LQKENI. The junction carries 14 bases between V and J, which are trimmed by 5 bases and 0 bases respectively. Checkpoint therapy was initiated 14 to 28 days after autologous transplant, and ipilimumab was administered at 1 mg/kg intravenously on day 1 of selected weeks. Patients received nivolumab at 3 mg/kg intravenously on day 1 of weeks 1, 4, 7, 10, and every two weeks through week 26. Combined checkpoint inhibition with ipilimumab and nivolumab as consolidation after autologous stem cell transplantation was tested in a Phase Ib clinical trial. Points on this clone: Its antigen is not yet known. Per-nucleotide qualities are absent, and no much larger clonotype sits a single base away.

To prepare the library, the immunoSEQ multiplex PCR assay was applied. Entries here come from immuneACCESS through TCRdb and include only in-frame sequences with V and J called. Some clones fail to appear in such tables; in the studies checked, an unresolved V gene covers under half of the shortfall, and the cause of the remainder is unknown. The table for this sample lists about 22,000 clones; 70% to 80% of them were counted only once. The ten top clones hold approximately 23% of the sample. Broad study findings and their caveats: Combined checkpoint inhibition as post-transplant consolidation was concluded by the authors to appear tolerable. The authors stated that profiles of the T cell receptor repertoire, regulatory T cell phenotype and gut microbiota provided a biologic rationale for studying this approach further.

The receptor's source is a male donor with diffuse large B-cell lymphoma. Sequences were derived from PBMCs, sampled in a trial of ipilimumab plus nivolumab as post-transplant consolidation. The V gene is TRBV18 and the J gene is TRBJ2-1, with the identity of the D gene unclear. The nucleotides are TGTGCCAGCTCAACAGCCTCGCAGAGCTCCTACAATGAGCAGTTCTTC. The encoded protein is CASSTASQSSYNEQFF.